A single sample gave rise to the 20 T cell receptor beta chains below, sequenced in a study of T cell repertoires in cytomegalovirus infection. These receptors' antigens are unknown. TCRdb called the reads again in MiXCR, with one record for every CDR3 protein. This sample has about 310,000 distinct CDR3 sequences, with roughly 25% found just once. The material was cultured PBMCs, obtained from culture after CMV antigen stimulation. These receptors all stem from a human donor in good health (CMV status not recorded). Some clones in this sample may be carry-over from other donors' samples.

The chain recombines TRBV3-1 with TRBJ1-6, with D hard to call. CDR1 and CDR2 from the germline V gene are LGHDT and YNNKEL (reference sequence). With 1 base removed from V and 8 bases from J, the gap between germline ends came to 12 bases. The CDR3 runs 15 residues. The CDR3 region is CASSQGGVRDSPLHF. In DNA, the CDR3 is TGTGCCAGCAGCCAAGGGGGAGTTAGGGATTCACCCCTCCACTTT.

V usage is TRBV9 and J usage is TRBJ2-7; D might be TRBD2 (6 bases). Germline lookup yields CDR1 SGDLS and CDR2 YYNGEE. The CDR3 is 16 residues long. V shed 0 bases and J shed 3 bases, with 16 bases lying between them. CDR3 coding DNA: TGTGCCAGCAGCGTAGCGAGGGGTGCGGGGCACTACGAGCAGTACTTC. It codes for CASSVARGAGHYEQYF.

The V and J genes are TRBV5-5 and TRBJ1-1; D possibly corresponds to TRBD1 (5 bases). Germline-derived CDR1 and CDR2 are SGHKS and YYEKEE (reference sequence). V was trimmed by 4 bases and J by 4 bases, leaving 17 bases between them. This CDR3 spans 15 amino acids. The CDR3 is CASSPPAGWGTEAFF. For the CDR3, the DNA is TGTGCCAGCAGCCCCCCGGCAGGGTGGGGCACTGAAGCTTTCTTT.

The chain couples TRBV27 to TRBJ1-5; weak D call: TRBD1 (6 bases). V dropped 7 bases and J dropped 7 bases, with 17 bases sitting between them. The CDR3 consists of 14 residues. From germline, CDR1 is MNHEY and CDR2 SMNVEV (reference sequence). CDR3 sequence reads: CASTTRDMSQPQHF. CDR3 in DNA: TGTGCCAGCACTACCCGGGACATGTCCCAGCCCCAGCATTTT.

This clonotype has ten or more counts. The chain joins TRBV12-3 or TRBV12-4 to TRBJ2-1; 13 bases line up with TRBD2. J lost 9 bases, V lost 3 bases, and 5 bases had no gene match. This CDR3 is built from 15 residues. Here the CDR3 reads CASSFLGLAGAEQFF. The CDR3 DNA reads TGTGCCAGCAGTTTTCTTGGACTAGCGGGGGCTGAGCAGTTCTTC.

In this sample, this clonotype turned up many times. This chain uses TRBV7-2 with TRBJ1-4; unclear D gene. Per germline, CDR1 SGHTA and CDR2 FQGNSA. There are 17 residues in the CDR3. Deletions cut 4 bases from V and 0 bases from J, with 15 bases between. The CDR3 reads CASSYDPNTATNEKLFF. The CDR3 DNA sequence: TGTGCCAGCAGCTATGACCCAAATACTGCAACTAATGAAAAACTGTTTTTT.

Many counts were recorded for this clonotype. The chain links TRBV7-6 to TRBJ1-3; D unresolved. The CDR3 contains 14 residues. Germline loops: CDR1 SGHVS, CDR2 FNYEAQ. Trimming removed 5 bases from V and 4 bases from J, with 12 bases in between. CDR3 region: CASSPSLTGNTIYF. The CDR3 bases are TGTGCCAGCAGCCCTTCTTTGACGGGAAACACCATATATTTT.

This clonotype was seen only a few times. The CDR3 DNA sequence: TGTGCCAGCAGCTTGCAACTCCGGGACAGGGGCGCCTACGAGCAGTACTTC. Translating it yields CASSLQLRDRGAYEQYF. The chain has TRBV5-4 and TRBJ2-7, with 10 bases matching TRBD1. Germline loops: CDR1 SGHNT, CDR2 YYREEE (reference sequence). With V trimmed by 1 base and J by 2 bases, 9 bases remained unmatched. The CDR3 runs 17 residues.

This clonotype was recorded many times. J is TRBJ1-2 and V is TRBV28, with 7 bases identical to TRBD1. V dropped 5 bases and J dropped 4; count of bases not matched to a gene: 7. From germline, CDR1 is MDHEN and CDR2 SYDVKM. The CDR3 extends over 14 amino acids. CDR3 DNA: TGTGCCAGCAGTCCACCACAGGGGACCTATGGCTACACCTTC. Its translation: CASSPPQGTYGYTF.

The chain recombines TRBV19 with TRBJ1-1, with D possibly being TRBD1 (5 bases). The CDR3 runs 13 residues. V was clipped by 0 bases and J by 3 bases, with 5 bases between them. Germline V lookup: CDR1 LNHDA, CDR2 SQIVND (reference sequence). The CDR3 reads CASSIDRDTEAFF. CDR3 coding DNA: TGTGCCAGTAGTATAGACAGGGACACTGAAGCTTTCTTT.

This clonotype was counted a single time. The V and J genes are TRBV28 and TRBJ2-7, with D tentatively TRBD1 (6 bases). Germline V gene sequence: CDR1 MDHEN, CDR2 SYDVKM. This CDR3 is built from 15 residues. Trimming removed 6 bases from V and 3 bases from J, with 18 bases in between. This chain's CDR3 is CASSGPGTRYYEQYF. Written as DNA, the CDR3 is TGTGCCAGCAGCGGACCCGGGACACGGTACTACGAGCAGTACTTC. The full variable domain, rest sourced from reference TRBV28 and TRBJ2-7, is DVKVTQSSRYLVKRTGEKVFLECVQDMDHENMFWYRQDPGLGLRLIYFSYDVKMKEKGDIPEGYSVSREKKERFSLILESASTNQTSMYLCASSGPGTRYYEQYFGPGTRLTVT.

The sample holds many counts of this clonotype. The rearrangement joins TRBV7-2 to TRBJ1-1, with 7 positions matching TRBD1. Trimming cost V 2 bases and J 1 base; bases outside gene matches: 7. Germline lookup yields CDR1 SGHTA and CDR2 FQGNSA. There are 16 residues in the CDR3. CDR3 region: CASSLIGDSANTEAFF. The CDR3 region has the DNA TGTGCCAGCAGCTTAATTGGGGACAGCGCGAACACTGAAGCTTTCTTT.

This clonotype was seen only a few times. The rearrangement joins TRBV6-1 to TRBJ2-5; possible D gene TRBD1, 6 bases. V was shortened by 2 bases and J by 3 bases, with 7 bases between the two germline ends. The CDR3 is 13 residues long. Germline CDR1 and CDR2: MNHNS and SASEGT. CDR3 nucleotides: TGTGCCAGCAGTGAAAACAGGGAAGAGACCCAGTACTTC. Its translation is CASSENREETQYF.

This clonotype was counted between two and nine times. The J gene is TRBJ2-2, the V gene TRBV7-2; perhaps TRBD1 as D (6 bases). This CDR3 spans 14 amino acids. CDR1 is SGHTA and CDR2 is FQGNSA in the germline V gene. Trimming pared 11 bases from V and 7 bases from J, leaving 20 bases between. Written as DNA, the CDR3 is TGTGCCGGACTTGGGCAGGGGTTCGGCGGGGAGCTGTTTTTT. Translated: CAGLGQGFGGELFF.

Only one count was recorded for this clonotype. The chain carries TRBV20-1 and TRBJ2-5, with D maybe TRBD2 (5 bases). Germline assignment: CDR1 DFQATT and CDR2 SNEGSKA (reference sequence). Trimming cost V 3 bases and J 5 bases, with 7 bases left between them. CDR3 length equals 11 residues. CDR3 sequence reads: CSARTMETQYF. CDR3 DNA: TGCAGTGCTAGGACTATGGAGACCCAGTACTTC.

The table lists this clonotype with a few counts. The rearrangement links TRBV28 to TRBJ2-3, with 7 bases aligning to TRBD2. The junction had 11 bases not matched to a gene; V was cut back by 8 bases and J by 0 bases. CDR1 and CDR2 from the germline V gene are MDHEN and SYDVKM. This CDR3 comprises 16 residues. CDR3 protein: CASGPWGDYSTDTQYF. DNA for the CDR3: TGTGCCAGCGGCCCATGGGGGGACTATAGCACAGATACGCAGTATTTT.

On this clonotype: An end of the junction differs from the germline gene, which may be a read error. V is TRBV7-8 and J is TRBJ1-1; the D gene is possibly TRBD1 (5 bases). The CDR3 loop spans 15 amino acids. Germline V lookup: CDR1 SGHVS, CDR2 FQNEAQ. In DNA, the CDR3 is TGTGCCAGCAGCCCACAACCCGGGGGAAACACTGAAGCTTACTTT. Translated: CASSPQPGGNTEAYF.

This clonotype was seen many times. This chain connects TRBV7-2 to TRBJ2-3; unclear D gene. The CDR3 sequence is 15 residues long. V was pared by 0 bases and J by 4 bases, with 11 bases between. The germline CDR1 and CDR2 sequences are SGHTA and FQGNSA. The chain's CDR3 is CASSLAGIVPDTQYF. CDR3 coding DNA: TGTGCCAGCAGCTTAGCGGGTATCGTCCCAGATACGCAGTATTTT.

J is TRBJ2-1 and V is TRBV19; D possibly corresponds to TRBD1 (5 bases). Trimming cost V 1 base and J 9 bases, with 16 bases left between them. CDR1 is LNHDA, CDR2 SQIVND, per germline (reference sequence). The CDR3 runs to 15 residues. The CDR3, as DNA: TGTGCCAGTAGTATAGTGGAGCTCGGACATCGTGAGCAGTTCTTC. The encoded protein is CASSIVELGHREQFF.

This clonotype was observed a handful of times. The genes are TRBV7-2 and TRBJ2-7; TRBD2 matches at 8 bases. Per the germline V gene, CDR1 is SGHTA and CDR2 is FQGNSA. V was pared by 3 bases and J by 3 bases, with 1 base of the junction left unmatched. The CDR3 runs 13 residues. The CDR3 sequence is CASSFRGGYEQYV. CDR3 nucleotide sequence: TGTGCCAGCAGCTTCCGGGGGGGCTACGAGCAGTACGTC.